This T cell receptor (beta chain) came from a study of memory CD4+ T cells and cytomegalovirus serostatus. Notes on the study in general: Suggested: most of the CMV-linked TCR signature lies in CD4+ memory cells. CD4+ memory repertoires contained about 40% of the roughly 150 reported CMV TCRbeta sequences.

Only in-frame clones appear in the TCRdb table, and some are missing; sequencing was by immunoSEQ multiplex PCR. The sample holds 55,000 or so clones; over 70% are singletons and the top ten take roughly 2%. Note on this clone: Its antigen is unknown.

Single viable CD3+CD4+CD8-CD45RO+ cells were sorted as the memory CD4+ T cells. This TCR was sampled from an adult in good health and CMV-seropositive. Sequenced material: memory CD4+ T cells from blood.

For the CDR3, the DNA is TGTGCCAGCAGCTTAATTTGGGGGGATAACGCTGAAGCTTTCTTT. Amino acid sequence: CASSLIWGDNAEAFF. This chain joins TRBV11-2 and TRBJ1-1, with TRBD1 as a possible D gene (5 bases). This CDR3 region has 15 residues. The ends were cut back, 2 bases at V and 6 bases at J, with 16 bases in the middle. Germline CDR1 is SGHAT and CDR2 is FQNNGV.